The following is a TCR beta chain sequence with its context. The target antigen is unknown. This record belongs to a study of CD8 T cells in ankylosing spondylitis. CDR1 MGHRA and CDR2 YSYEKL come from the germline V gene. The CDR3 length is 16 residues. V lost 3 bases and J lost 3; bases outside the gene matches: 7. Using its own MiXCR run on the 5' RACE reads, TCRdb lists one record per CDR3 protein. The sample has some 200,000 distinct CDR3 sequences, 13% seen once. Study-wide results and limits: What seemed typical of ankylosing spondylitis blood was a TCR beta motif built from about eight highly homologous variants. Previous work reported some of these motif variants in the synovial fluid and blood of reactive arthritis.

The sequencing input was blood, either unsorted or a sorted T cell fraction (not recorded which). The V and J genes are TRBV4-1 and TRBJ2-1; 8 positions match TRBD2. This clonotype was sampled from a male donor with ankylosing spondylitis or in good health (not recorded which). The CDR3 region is CASSHPGGAYYNEQFF. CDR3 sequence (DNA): TGCGCCAGCAGCCACCCCGGGGGGGCCTACTACAATGAGCAGTTCTTC.